This entry lists 24 T cell receptor beta chains sequenced from one sample in a study of cytomegalovirus exposure and HLA in healthy donors. Both 60 Vbeta primers and 13 Jbeta primers went into the PCR. Clones were read by immunoSEQ multiplex PCR, and TCRdb kept only the in-frame ones, dropping some. Found here are around 210,000 clones, 78% of them singletons; the top ten hold approximately 0.47%. The sample taken for sequencing was PBMCs. Every receptor here comes from a boy aged 10-17 years in good health and CMV-seronegative.

The chain joins TRBV19 to TRBJ2-2; D is possibly TRBD2 (6 bases). Germline values: CDR1 LNHDA, CDR2 SQIVND (reference sequence). CDR3 length equals 16 residues. Trimming left V 1 base short and J 4 bases short, with 13 bases between. CDR3 nucleotides: TGTGCCAGTAGTATAGCCGGAGGGAGGCGCACCGGGGAGCTGTTTTTT. It specifies CASSIAGGRRTGELFF.

The chain links TRBV13 to TRBJ2-7; D not certain. The V end was cut by 0 bases, the J end by 4 bases, with 4 bases between. The V gene's germline CDR1 is PRHDT and CDR2 FYEKMQ (reference sequence). This CDR3 spans 12 amino acids. DNA for the CDR3: TGTGCCAGCAGCTTAGGCAGGTACGAGCAGTACTTC. Amino acids: CASSLGRYEQYF.

This clone was seen once. The V call is TRBV6-5, the J call TRBJ1-2, with D possibly TRBD1 on 6 matching bases. Trimming pared 8 bases from V and 5 bases from J, leaving 15 bases between. Looked up from germline, CDR1 is MNHEY and CDR2 is SVGAGI. This CDR3 is built from 13 residues. The CDR3 spells CASGGGRGYGYTF. For the CDR3, the DNA is TGTGCCAGCGGCGGGGGGCGAGGGTATGGCTACACCTTC.

The chain employs TRBV14 and TRBJ2-4; D perhaps matches TRBD2 (5 bases). Trimming shortened V by 0 bases and J by 15 bases, and 15 bases separated the two germline ends. The germline gives CDR1 SGHDN, CDR2 FVKESK. The CDR3 runs to 13 residues. This chain's CDR3 is CASSQDLVALRYF. The CDR3 coding sequence is TGTGCCAGCAGCCAAGATCTGGTAGCGCTGAGGTACTTC.

The CDR3 reads CASSFRDRATDTQYF. The DNA of the CDR3 is TGTGCCAGCAGTTTCCGGGACAGGGCTACAGATACGCAGTATTTT. The rearrangement joins TRBV6-5 to TRBJ2-3, with 9 bases aligning to TRBD1. Looked up from germline, CDR1 is MNHEY and CDR2 is SVGAGI. The CDR3 has 15 residues. J lost 3 bases, V lost 4 bases, and 5 bases had no gene match.

The chain carries TRBV30 and TRBJ1-2, with D unclear. CDR1 GTSNPN and CDR2 SVGIG come from the germline V gene (reference sequence). V lost 4 bases, J lost 2 bases, and 20 bases lay in between. The CDR3 covers 16 residues. In nucleotides, the CDR3 is TGTGCCTGGACCTCCCCCGACTCGATGGCGAACTATGGCTACACCTTC. This gives the protein CAWTSPDSMANYGYTF.

The chain links TRBV6-5 to TRBJ1-6; D not certain. V gave up 9 bases and J gave up 0 bases, with 9 bases separating them. The germline gives CDR1 MNHEY, CDR2 SVGAGI. The CDR3 loop spans 14 amino acids. The CDR3 loop reads CASRLSSYNSPLHF. CDR3 in DNA: TGTGCCAGTCGATTGAGCTCCTATAATTCACCCCTCCACTTT.

The DNA for the CDR3 is TGTGCCAGCAGCTTAGCCGACAGGGGCTGGGGCTACACCTTC. Translating gives CASSLADRGWGYTF. The V gene is TRBV11-3, the J gene TRBJ1-2; 8 bases fit TRBD1. The CDR3 is made up of 14 amino acids. Trimming took 1 base from V and 8 from J; bases not matched to a gene: 6. CDR1 is SGHNT, CDR2 YENEEA, per germline.

This clone was detected only once. The chain uses TRBV5-4 and TRBJ2-3; D may be TRBD2 (5 bases). The CDR3 length is 15 residues. The germline CDR1 and CDR2 sequences are SGHNT and YYREEE (reference sequence). V lost 5 bases to trimming and J lost 0 bases, with 13 bases between them. This chain's CDR3 is CASRPRGPSTDTQYF. CDR3 nucleotides: TGTGCCAGCAGGCCTCGAGGGCCTAGCACAGATACGCAGTATTTT.

This chain joins TRBV9 and TRBJ2-3, with 9 bases fitting TRBD1. The CDR3 spans 16 residues. CDR1 SGDLS and CDR2 YYNGEE come from the germline V gene. J gave up 5 bases and V 4 bases, and 11 bases lay outside the gene matches. This CDR3 is CASSPRRDRVVDTQYF. CDR3 coding DNA: TGTGCCAGCAGCCCCCGCCGGGACAGGGTGGTAGATACGCAGTATTTT.

This chain connects TRBV5-1 to TRBJ1-1; D gene ambiguous. CDR3 size: 15 residues. Deletions cut 2 bases from V and 8 bases from J, with 19 bases between. The germline CDR1 and CDR2 sequences are SGHRS and YFSETQ. The CDR3: CASSFSGGSLGEAFF. The CDR3 bases are TGCGCCAGCAGCTTTTCGGGCGGGTCCCTTGGCGAAGCTTTCTTT.

This clone occurred a few times. The CDR3 DNA sequence: TGTGCCAGCAGTGGGGACAGGGTGGGTGAAAAACTGTTTTTT. Its protein is CASSGDRVGEKLFF. V is TRBV6-1 and J is TRBJ1-4; TRBD1 aligns across 9 bases. Unmatched junction bases numbered 4, after V lost 4 bases and J lost 7 bases. Per the germline V gene, CDR1 is MNHNS and CDR2 is SASEGT. This CDR3 comprises 14 residues.

This rearrangement joins TRBV7-8 to TRBJ1-6, with 8 bases matching TRBD1. Germline CDR1 is SGHVS and CDR2 is FQNEAQ. V shed 6 bases and J 3 bases; nucleotides not matched to a gene: 7. The CDR3 runs to 16 residues. The chain's CDR3 is CASSLQGAGYNSPLHF. As DNA, the CDR3 is TGTGCCAGCAGTCTGCAGGGGGCTGGCTATAATTCACCCCTCCACTTT.

The chain has TRBV10-3 and TRBJ2-3; TRBD1 matches at 10 bases. Looked up from germline, CDR1 is ENHRY and CDR2 is SYGVKD. CDR3 size: 16 residues. V shed 3 bases, J shed 2 bases, and the junction held 5 bases outside the gene matches. CDR3 sequence reads: CAISDGQGDITDTQYF. CDR3 DNA sequence: TGTGCCATCAGTGACGGACAGGGGGACATCACAGATACGCAGTATTTT.

V usage is TRBV6-5 and J usage is TRBJ1-1, with D possibly matching TRBD1 (6 bases). Germline assignment: CDR1 MNHEY and CDR2 SVGAGI. The CDR3 is 14 amino acids. V shed 2 bases and J shed 1 base, with 8 bases lying between them. The DNA for the CDR3 is TGTGCCAGCAGTTACCGGGGGGCGAACACTGAAGCTTTCTTT. Protein: CASSYRGANTEAFF.

The chain couples TRBV27 to TRBJ2-7, with TRBD2 identical over 7 bases. This CDR3 contains 13 residues. Trimming cost V 8 bases and J 4 bases; bases outside gene matches: 8. The germline gives CDR1 MNHEY, CDR2 SMNVEV (reference sequence). Here the CDR3 reads CASPKRGGYEQYF. In DNA, the CDR3 is TGTGCCAGCCCCAAAAGGGGAGGGTACGAGCAGTACTTC.

The chain couples TRBV15 to TRBJ2-1; 11 bases align to TRBD2. The CDR3 runs 17 residues. The germline V gene has CDR1 LNHNV and CDR2 YYDKDF (reference sequence). Trimming at V came to 1 base and at J to 8 bases, leaving 10 bases not matched to a gene. The CDR3, as DNA: TGTGCCACCAGCAGAGGGGCCACTAGCGGGAGAGGTGATGAGCAGTTCTTC. This sequence encodes CATSRGATSGRGDEQFF. The complete variable domain, with remaining parts taken from reference TRBV15 and TRBJ2-1, reads DAMVIQNPRYQVTQFGKPVTLSCSQTLNHNVMYWYQQKSSQAPKLLFHYYDKDFNNEADTPDNFQSRRPNTSFCFLDIRSPGLGDTAMYLCATSRGATSGRGDEQFFGPGTRLTVL.

The rearrangement joins TRBV7-9 to TRBJ2-1; 8 nucleotides line up with TRBD2. The trim removed 5 bases at V and 0 bases at J, leaving 9 bases unmatched. Looked up from germline, CDR1 is SEHNR and CDR2 is FQNEAQ (reference sequence). This CDR3 has 17 residues. CDR3 in DNA: TGTGCCAGCAGCCCCAAACGGGCGGGGGGCTCCTACAATGAGCAGTTCTTC. Translation gives CASSPKRAGGSYNEQFF.

The V call is TRBV30, the J call TRBJ1-6; maybe TRBD1 (5 bases). The ends were cut back, 3 bases at V and 7 bases at J, with 7 bases in the middle. Germline V gene sequence: CDR1 GTSNPN, CDR2 SVGIG (reference sequence). The CDR3 runs to 12 residues. CDR3 in DNA: TGTGCCTGGAGCGGGGGGAATTCACCCCTCCACTTT. This translates into CAWSGGNSPLHF.

The rearrangement joins TRBV6-5 to TRBJ1-1, with D possibly matching TRBD1 (6 bases). Germline V lookup: CDR1 MNHEY, CDR2 SVGAGI. Trimming shortened V by 7 bases and J by 2 bases, and 14 bases separated the two germline ends. The CDR3 runs 14 residues. DNA of the CDR3: TGTGCCAGCACCCTACAGGGCCGTAACACTGAAGCTTTCTTT. As protein: CASTLQGRNTEAFF.

The count of this clone is one. The CDR3 DNA follows: TGCAGCGTAGACAGGGACCCAGATACGCAGTATTTT. This codes for CSVDRDPDTQYF. V gene TRBV29-1 combines with J gene TRBJ2-3, with 7 positions matching TRBD1. Germline V gives CDR1 SQVTM, CDR2 ANQGSEA. V lost 6 bases to trimming and J lost 4 bases; unmatched junction nucleotides: 4. The CDR3 length is 12 residues.

The chain is built from TRBV7-9 and TRBJ2-3; TRBD2 agrees at 14 bases. After removal of 4 bases from V and 0 bases from J, the junction contained 3 bases not matched to a gene. Germline CDR1 and CDR2: SEHNR and FQNEAQ (reference sequence). The CDR3 is 17 residues long. The chain's CDR3 is CASSSGLAGASTDTQYF. In DNA form, the CDR3 reads TGTGCCAGCAGCTCGGGACTAGCGGGAGCTAGCACAGATACGCAGTATTTT.

The V gene is TRBV5-4, the J gene TRBJ2-7; 7 positions match TRBD1. Germline assignment: CDR1 SGHNT and CDR2 YYREEE (reference sequence). J lost 0 bases, V lost 5 bases, and 8 bases had no gene match. The CDR3 is made up of 15 amino acids. The CDR3 protein is CASRPGQVSSYEQYF. CDR3 nucleotide sequence: TGTGCCAGCAGACCCGGACAGGTCAGCTCCTACGAGCAGTACTTC.

The V and J genes are TRBV10-3 and TRBJ2-2, with 9 positions matching TRBD2. The germline CDR1 and CDR2 sequences are ENHRY and SYGVKD. Trimming at V came to 3 bases and at J to 3 bases, leaving 5 bases not matched to a gene. This CDR3 has 16 residues. The CDR3 protein is CAISDFGTSYTGELFF. CDR3 nucleotides: TGTGCCATCAGTGATTTCGGGACTAGCTACACCGGGGAGCTGTTTTTT.